A selection of T cell receptor delta chains follows, all from one sample in a study of Vδ1+ human thymocytes. TCRdb reprocessed the multiplex PCR reads through CATT. This repertoire shows about 73,000 delta-chain clones, about 35% found once; its top ten account for roughly 0.26%. The sequenced sample consisted of Vdelta1+ gamma-delta thymocytes from the thymus. The receptors come from a boy in the first two years of life who had congenital heart surgery. Both conserved end residues are part of each CDR3. The order of the fields is CDR3 length, D gene, clone size, J gene, V gene, CDR3 protein, CDR3 DNA. D genes are given only for firm matches. Size is stated for part of the rows, as once, few or many counts, or as a class when the clone is expanded.

>19|.|.|TRDJ1|TRDV1
CALGDSWPFTGWNTDKLIF
TGTGCTCTTGGGGATTCCTGGCCTTTCACTGGATGGAACACCGATAAACTCATCTTT
>18|TRDD3|.|TRDJ1|TRDV1
CALGELHWGIRGTDKLIF
TGTGCTCTTGGGGAACTACACTGGGGGATACGAGGCACCGATAAACTCATCTTT
>24|.|few|TRDJ1|TRAV29/DV5
CSVLLCSKQHFLHEGFSYTDKLIF
.
>16|TRDD3|.|TRDJ1|TRDV1
CALGRLLGDISSKLIF
TGTGCTCTTGGGCGCCTCCTGGGGGATATATCCTCTAAACTCATCTTT
>17|TRDD3|few|TRDJ1|TRDV2
CACDPPYWGTDTDKLIF
TGTGCCTGTGACCCACCCTACTGGGGTACCGACACCGATAAACTCATCTTT
>19|TRDD3|few|TRDJ1|TRDV1
CALGEPRSWTGGCTDKLIF
TGTGCTCTTGGGGAACCAAGGTCCTGGACTGGGGGTTGCACCGATAAACTCATCTTT
>26|TRDD3|.|TRDJ1|TRDV1
CALGETGAFLRTLGDTRYSYTDKLIF
TGTGCTCTTGGGGAAACGGGGGCCTTCCTACGCACTTTGGGGGATACGCGTTACTCGTACACCGATAAACTCATCTTT
>21|.|.|TRDJ1|TRDV1
CALGDPLGDSYELGNTDKLIF
TGTGCTCTTGGGGACCCCCTAGGGGACTCCTACGAATTGGGGAACACCGATAAACTCATCTTT
>18|.|.|TRDJ1|TRDV1
CALVTSPGIRGVTDKLIF
TGTGCTCTGGTTACTTCTCCGGGGATCCGTGGGGTCACCGATAAACTCATCTTT
>15|.|few|TRDJ1|TRDV1
CALGDYNSLTDKLIF
TGTGCTCTTGGGGATTACAACTCTCTCACCGATAAACTCATCTTT
>22|TRDD3|.|TRDJ1|TRDV1
CALGVLTSPIGWGDSYTDKLIF
TGTGCTCTTGGGGTCCTTACTTCCCCGATCGGCTGGGGGGATTCATACACCGATAAACTCATCTTT
>18|TRDD2|.|TRDJ1|TRDV1
CALGEIMAGAFLRRGLIF
TGTGCTCTTGGGGAGATTATGGCGGGCGCCTTCCTCCGACGGGGGCTCATCTTT
>16|.|few|TRDJ1|TRDV1
CALGDHRPSPFDKLIF
TGTGCTCTTGGGGATCACAGGCCTTCTCCTTTCGATAAACTCATCTTT
>18|.|.|TRDJ1|TRDV1
CALGERSGGYPDTDHLIF
TGTGCTCTTGGGGAACGCAGTGGTGGATACCCAGACACCGATCACCTCATCTTT
>21|TRDD3|few|TRDJ1|TRDV1
CALGEPRSRWFLGDITDKLIF
TGTGCTCTTGGGGAACCTAGGTCCCGTTGGTTTCTGGGGGATATCACCGATAAACTCATCTTT
>17|.|few|TRDJ1|TRDV1
CALGEVPTGNLCGKLIF
TGTGCTCTTGGGGAAGTCCCTACGGGGAACTTATGTGGTAAACTCATCTTT
>19|TRDD3|.|TRDJ1|TRDV1
CALGALSYSAWGGTDKLIF
TGTGCTCTTGGGGCCCTCTCTTATTCTGCCTGGGGGGGAACCGATAAACTCATCTTT
>17|TRDD3|few|TRDJ1|TRDV1
CALGECAGGYYTDKLIF
TGTGCTCTTGGGGAATGTGCTGGGGGATACTACACCGATAAACTCATCTTT
>18|TRDD3|few|TRDJ1|TRDV1
CALGELFRGYGYTDKLIF
TGTGCTCTTGGGGAACTCTTCCGGGGATACGGGTACACCGATAAACTCATCTTT
>17|.|.|TRDJ1|TRDV1
CALGGGVPTGTLDKLIF
TGTGCTCTTGGGGGGGGGGTACCTACTGGCACCCTCGATAAACTCATCTTT
>19|TRDD3|.|TRDJ1|TRDV1
CALGEALNPPAGGRDKLIF
TGTGCTCTTGGGGAAGCCTTAAACCCCCCGGCTGGGGGACGCGATAAACTCATCTTT
>21|.|.|TRDJ1|TRDV1
CALGEPFSYPPRGPYTDKLIF
TGTGCTCTTGGGGAACCGTTTTCCTATCCTCCCCGGGGACCGTACACCGATAAACTCATCTTT
>21|TRDD3|.|TRDJ1|TRDV1
CALGPLGDPLRTGGYLDKLIF
TGTGCTCTTGGGCCCCTAGGAGATCCCCTTCGTACTGGGGGATACCTGGATAAACTCATCTTT
>22|TRDD3|few|TRDJ1|TRDV1
CALGARRLYRTGVMGSTDKLIF
TGTGCTCTTGGGGCCCGACGATTATACCGTACTGGGGTTATGGGGTCCACCGATAAACTCATCTTT
>22|.|.|TRDJ1|TRDV1
CALGERAQLSFLHPANTDKLIF
TGTGCTCTTGGGGAACGCGCCCAATTGAGCTTTTTACACCCGGCTAACACCGATAAACTCATCTTT
>18|TRDD3|few|TRDJ1|TRDV1
CALGGQGDKFGYTDKLIF
TGTGCTCTTGGGGGACAGGGGGATAAATTCGGTTACACCGATAAACTCATCTTT
>21|TRDD3|.|TRDJ1|TRDV1
CALGGPSSARLGDTNTDKLIF
TGTGCTCTTGGGGGCCCTTCCTCTGCCCGCCTGGGGGATACTAACACCGATAAGCTCATCTTT
>24|TRDD3|.|TRDJ1|TRDV1
CALGELLNSRPRGDIRGYTDKLIF
TGTGCTCTTGGGGAACTCCTAAATTCTCGTCCACGGGGGGATATACGGGGGTACACCGATAAACTCATCTTT
>20|.|.|TRDJ1|TRDV1
CALGRGLPTPRGIVADKLIF
TGTGCTCTTGGGAGGGGCCTTCCTACTCCCCGGGGGATAGTCGCCGATAAACTCATCTTT
>22|.|.|TRDJ1|TRDV1
CALGELIRPGAGETVYTDKLIF
TGTGCTCTTGGGGAACTTATCAGGCCCGGGGCGGGGGAAACCGTGTACACCGATAAACTCATCTTT
>18|TRDD3|.|TRDJ1|TRDV1
CALGAPLGDTTYTDKLIF
TGTGCTCTTGGGGCTCCACTCGGGGATACAACGTACACCGATAAACTCATCTTT
>18|TRDD3|.|TRDJ1|TRDV1
CALGDRRLGIPYTDKLIF
TGTGCTCTTGGGGATCGCCGGCTGGGGATACCCTACACCGATAAACTCATCTTT
>19|TRDD3|few|TRDJ1|TRDV1
CALGELSLRGDKSSDKLIF
TGTGCTCTTGGGGAACTTTCCCTGAGGGGGGATAAAAGCTCCGATAAACTCATCTTT
>22|TRDD3|.|TRDJ1|TRDV1
CALGELPLLRTWGKQNTDKLIF
TGTGCTCTTGGGGAACTTCCCCTCCTACGAACCTGGGGGAAACAAAACACCGATAAACTCATCTTT
>16|TRDD3|.|TRDJ1|TRDV1
CALTSWGTRYTDKLIF
TGTGCTCTGACTTCCTGGGGGACCCGGTACACCGATAAACTCATCTTT
>19|TRDD2|few|TRDJ1|TRDV1
CALGGLLPTTEYNTDKLIF
TGTGCTCTTGGGGGCCTACTTCCTACGACCGAATATAACACCGATAAACTCATCTTT
>15|.|.|TRDJ1|TRDV1
CALGETTEYTDKLIF
TGTGCTCTTGGGGAGACTACCGAATATACCGATAAACTCATCTTT
>12|.|.|TRDJ1|TRDV1
CALGLPTDKLIF
TGTGCTCTGGGGCTCCCAACCGATAAACTCATCTTT
>17|.|few|TRDJ1|TRDV1
CALGGQPMGLWGDKLIF
TGTGCTCTTGGGGGCCAACCGATGGGGCTATGGGGGGATAAACTCATCTTT
>21|.|few|TRDJ1|TRDV1
CALGGPSAGLRRTRYTDKLIF
TGTGCTCTTGGGGGCCCTTCAGCAGGTTTACGGAGAACTAGGTACACCGATAAACTCATCTTT
>23|.|few|TRDJ1|TRDV1
CALGAWILPTRDTRNGCTDKLIF
TGTGCTCTTGGGGCTTGGATCCTTCCTACGAGGGATACGCGGAATGGTTGCACCGATAAACTCATCTTT
>25|TRDD3|.|TRDJ1|TRDV1
CALGELRSYPRYWGIPMPITDKLIF
TGTGCTCTTGGGGAACTTAGATCGTATCCGCGGTACTGGGGGATACCGATGCCGATCACCGATAAACTCATCTTT
>13|.|few|TRDJ1|TRDV1
CALGDPFTDKLIF
TGTGCTCTTGGGGACCCCTTCACCGATAAACTCATCTTT
>19|TRDD3|.|TRDJ1|TRDV1
CALGELAPFWDTVLDKLIF
TGTGCTCTTGGGGAACTCGCCCCCTTCTGGGATACGGTTCTCGATAAACTCATCTTT
>18|.|few|TRDJ1|TRDV1
CALGEERGISSYTDKLIF
TGTGCTCTTGGGGAAGAACGTGGTATTAGTTCGTACACCGATAAACTCATCTTT
>21|.|few|TRDJ1|TRDV1
CALPTASYATGPAMYTDKLIF
TGTGCTCTACCGACGGCGTCCTACGCCACTGGGCCTGCAATGTACACCGATAAACTCATCTTT
>19|.|.|TRDJ1|TRDV2
CACDRPWARRLSLTDKLIF
TGTGCCTGTGACCGTCCTTGGGCTCGCAGGCTTAGCCTCACCGATAAACTCATCTTT
>18|TRDD3|.|TRDJ1|TRDV1
CALGELPLLGKYTDKLIF
TGTGCTCTTGGGGAGCTGCCTTTACTGGGGAAGTACACCGATAAACTCATCTTT
>21|TRDD3|.|TRDJ1|TRDV1
CALGELWSPTSLGGGSDKLIF
TGTGCTCTTGGGGAACTCTGGAGTCCTACGTCTCTGGGTGGGGGATCCGATAAACTCATCTTT
>17|TRDD3|.|TRDJ1|TRDV1
CALGEKRHWGTYQKLIF
TGTGCTCTTGGGGAAAAGCGCCACTGGGGGACATACCAGAAACTCATCTTT
>26|TRDD2|once|TRDJ1|TRDV1
CALGELASYEQRITWVIGGYTDKLIF
TGTGCTCTTGGGGAACTTGCTTCCTACGAACAAAGGATTACCTGGGTGATAGGGGGTTACACCGATAAACTCATCTTT
>23|.|.|TRDJ1|TRDV1
CALGELRASPCTGGALRPDKLIF
TGTGCTCTTGGGGAACTGAGGGCGTCCCCTTGTACTGGCGGAGCCTTACGCCCCGATAAACTCATCTTT
>19|TRDD3|.|TRDJ1|TRDV1
CALGDPDGIYGDTRGGLIF
TGTGCTCTTGGGGACCCTGATGGGATTTACGGGGATACGAGGGGTGGGCTCATCTTT
>15|.|.|TRDJ1|TRDV1
CALGVREGYTDKLIF
TGTGCTCTTGGGGTCCGAGAGGGATACACCGATAAACTCATCTTT
>24|TRDD3|few|TRDJ1|TRDV1
CALGELPLNLPAGGYAAFTDKLIF
TGTGCTCTTGGGGAACTTCCCCTTAACCTTCCCGCTGGGGGATACGCCGCATTCACCGATAAACTCATCTTT
>17|TRDD3|few|TRDJ1|TRDV1
CALGSPGTGGPTDKLIF
TGTGCTCTTGGGAGCCCCGGTACTGGGGGGCCCACCGATAAACTCATCTTT
>19|.|.|TRDJ1|TRDV1
CALGGPPLGSGVYTDKLIF
TGTGCTCTTGGGGGACCCCCCCTGGGATCCGGGGTGTACACCGATAAACTCATCTTT
>19|TRDD3|few|TRDJ1|TRDV1
CALESPRGVGGSYTDKLIF
TGTGCTCTCGAATCCCCCCGCGGTGTTGGGGGATCCTACACCGATAAACTCATCTTT
>17|.|.|TRDJ1|TRDV1
CALGEGFVLDDGGKLIF
TGTGCTCTTGGGGAAGGTTTTGTACTGGACGATGGGGGGAAACTCATCTTT
>16|.|.|TRDJ1|TRDV1
CALGAVYSGGTDKLIF
TGTGCTCTTGGGGCAGTATACTCCGGGGGCACCGATAAACTCATCTTT